This TCR beta chain emerged from a study of T cell responses to AZD1222 COVID-19 vaccine (TCRdb year 2021). Regarding the complete study: AZD1222 recipients whose second dose came at about 4 weeks and those whose second dose came at about 12 weeks were combined into one group, since spike-specific TCR depth and breadth did not differ between the two schedules. TCR sequencing was performed for roughly 250 trial participants, of whom roughly 200 were given two doses of AZD1222 and 26 were given two doses of MenACWY control vaccine. Trial participants were enrolled by age into subgroups of 18-55, 56-69 and 70-plus years, and around 150, 29 and 61 TCR-sequenced participants, respectively, were included in these subgroups.

Points the paper makes about the study in general: After two AZD1222 doses, both the breadth and the depth of spike-specific TCRs were significantly higher than at day 0 and than in MenACWY recipients. Epitopes outside the regions mutated in the B.1.351 and B.1.1.7 variants were reportedly recognized by nearly half of the unique spike-specific TCRs. Because no day 14 peak-response samples were available, the repertoires could be characterized only after the peak T cell response. Conclusions about previously exposed vaccinees are limited, since just 5 or 6 AZD1222 recipients were seropositive for SARS-CoV-2 at baseline. Most participants were white British and females outnumbered males, and the authors suggested that clonal diversity may have been underestimated. The 56-69-year group was small, and its depth increase did not reach significance, likely because of low power. The vaccine-associated CD4 TCRs covered the entire spike protein, and the dominant responses fell in regions 160-218 and 743-854.

The CDR3 regions of human TCRbeta chains were analyzed by immunosequencing. The authors processed their data as follows. Repertoire TCRs were checked for matches against a reference library of SARS-CoV-2-specific TCRs that had been generated using the MIRA antigen-specificity platform. Breadth was defined as the fraction of unique TCRs that were SARS-CoV-2-associated, and depth was defined as the fraction of total T cells that were SARS-CoV-2-associated. Each spike-specific TCR was assigned to its reactive spike region and to a CD4 or CD8 class using the MIRA data. Log10-transformed breadth and depth values were compared by one-way ANOVA with Sidak's multiple comparisons tests. TCRdb retrieved this table from immuneACCESS and kept in-frame rearrangements only. Not all clones are present; in checked studies, unresolved V genes account for under half, and no reason is known for the remainder. Clonal size and the V and J genes are those of that table, whereas D and trimming came from the DNA. The sample table records 100,000 to 150,000 clones; approximately 91% of these occur just once. Together, the top ten hold 6.3% of the sample.

Concerning this clone: Its recognized antigen is unknown. No much larger clonotype is one base removed from it; base qualities were not supplied.

Read against the paper, the sample's time point label means: baseline before first vaccination. Vaccinee samples were obtained from the UK trials COV001 and COV002, which included a single-blind randomized controlled phase 2/3 trial of AZD1222 (ChAdOx1 nCoV-19) in healthy adults. For TCRbeta chain sequencing, PBMC samples from trial participants were taken at day 0 and at day 28 after the second dose. The germline V gene specifies MNHEY as CDR1 and SVGAGI as CDR2. A distance of 11 bases separates the germline ends of V and J, which lose 6 bases and 5 bases respectively. The CDR3, cysteine through phenylalanine, is 13 amino acids long. Left in the record is the CDR3 DNA by itself, 39 bases read in frame from the first base.

This sequence was found in an adult in good health. The chain is encoded by TRBV6-5 joined to TRBJ2-1, and possibly TRBD2, on 6 matching bases. The starting material was peripheral blood, obtained on day 0 of AZD1222 vaccination. For the CDR3, the sequence is CASSTGGHNEQFF. The nucleotide sequence is TGTGCCAGCAGCACCGGGGGTCACAATGAGCAGTTCTTC.